Detailed here is one T cell receptor beta chain. Its antigen is currently unknown. Trimming cost V 4 bases and J 4 bases, with 20 bases left between them. The CDR3 has 16 residues. CDR1 and CDR2 from the germline V gene are SGHRS and YFSETQ. The data were produced by immunoSEQ multiplex PCR, yet TCRdb's version contains in-frame clones alone and is incomplete. This sample yields some 170,000 clones, of which 85% to 90% are seen a single time; 4.3% belongs to the top ten. The data belong to a study of T cell responses to AZD1222 COVID-19 vaccine. Study conclusions and caveats: The study found Spike-specific TCR breadth and depth rose after two AZD1222 doses. White British ancestry dominated among donors, who included more females, and clonal diversity was possibly underestimated. Targets within unmutated variant regions were reportedly found for nearly half of spike-specific TCRs.

The rearrangement uses TRBV5-1 and TRBJ1-1, with D maybe TRBD1 (5 bases). The material sequenced was peripheral blood, taken 28 days after the second dose of the MenACWY control vaccine. The clonotype was recovered from an adult who received the MenACWY meningococcal vaccine as a control. The CDR3 reads CASSTGSRVVGTEAFF. CDR3 nucleotides: TGCGCCAGCAGCACCGGTAGCAGGGTAGTAGGCACTGAAGCTTTCTTT.